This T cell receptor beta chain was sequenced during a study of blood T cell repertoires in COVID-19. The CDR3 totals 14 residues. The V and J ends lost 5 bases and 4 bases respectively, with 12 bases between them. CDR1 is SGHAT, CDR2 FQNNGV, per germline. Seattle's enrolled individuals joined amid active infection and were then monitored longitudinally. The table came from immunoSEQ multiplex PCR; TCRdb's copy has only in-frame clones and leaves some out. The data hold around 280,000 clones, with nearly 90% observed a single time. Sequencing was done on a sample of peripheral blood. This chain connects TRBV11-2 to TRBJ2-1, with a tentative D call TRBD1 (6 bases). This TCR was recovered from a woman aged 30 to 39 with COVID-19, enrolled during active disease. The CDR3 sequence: CASSTWTAYNEQFF. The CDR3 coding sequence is TGTGCCAGCAGCACCTGGACAGCTTACAATGAGCAGTTCTTC.